The 5 T cell receptor beta chains listed next were all sequenced from one sample in a study of T cells in Graves' hyperthyroidism and ophthalmopathy. Regions amplified from RNA transcripts were the TCR beta CDR3 regions. The primer set for the first-round RT-PCR of the TCR CDR3 was HTBI. TCRdb processed the multiplex PCR reads anew with MiXCR; each CDR3 protein has one entry. The sample consists of approximately 700,000 distinct CDR3 sequences, 16% of them appearing once. What was sequenced was blood. These receptors all come from a man aged 18-30 years with Graves' hyperthyroidism.

This clonotype was seen many times. This sequence joins TRBV12-3 or TRBV12-4 and TRBJ1-1; D is undetermined. The CDR3 extends over 13 amino acids. V was pared by 2 bases and J by 4 bases, with 8 bases between. The CDR3 sequence: CASSLLWGTEAFF. Here the CDR3 DNA reads TGTGCCAGCAGTTTACTCTGGGGCACTGAAGCTTTCTTT.

The V call is TRBV9, the J call TRBJ1-3, with D tentatively TRBD1 (6 bases). The length of the CDR3 is 15 residues. V lost 3 bases and J 2 bases, leaving 12 bases between the germline ends. Germline V gene data show CDR1 as SGDLS and CDR2 as YYNGEE. DNA for the CDR3: TGTGCCAGCAGCGCGGAGCAGGGGCCTGGAAACACCATATATTTT. It translates to CASSAEQGPGNTIYF.

Many counts were recorded for this clonotype. The gene calls are TRBV2 and TRBJ2-3, with D tentatively TRBD1 (5 bases). CDR1 and CDR2 (germline): SNHLY, FYNNEI. CDR3 length: 15 amino acids. V was shortened by 1 base and J by 1 base, with 9 bases between the two germline ends. The CDR3 bases are TGTGCCAGCAGTGAAGGGAGCAGGGGCACAGATACGCAGTATTTT. Encoded protein: CASSEGSRGTDTQYF.

This clonotype came up a few times. This chain uses TRBV7-3 with TRBJ2-3, with TRBD1 matching 10 bases. CDR3 length equals 16 residues. Germline values: CDR1 SGHTA, CDR2 FQGTGA. V was clipped by 1 base and J by 2 bases; unmatched bases: 3. The CDR3 loop reads CASSLSRQGATDTQYF. The CDR3 DNA follows: TGTGCCAGCAGCTTAAGCCGACAGGGGGCCACAGATACGCAGTATTTT.

The V and J genes are TRBV9 and TRBJ2-1; perhaps TRBD1 as D (6 bases). Germline values: CDR1 SGDLS, CDR2 YYNGEE. Trimming shortened V by 0 bases and J by 4 bases, and 11 bases separated the two germline ends. CDR3 length equals 15 residues. The CDR3 region is CASSVVGAGYNEQFF. CDR3 sequence (DNA): TGTGCCAGCAGCGTAGTGGGGGCTGGATACAATGAGCAGTTCTTC.